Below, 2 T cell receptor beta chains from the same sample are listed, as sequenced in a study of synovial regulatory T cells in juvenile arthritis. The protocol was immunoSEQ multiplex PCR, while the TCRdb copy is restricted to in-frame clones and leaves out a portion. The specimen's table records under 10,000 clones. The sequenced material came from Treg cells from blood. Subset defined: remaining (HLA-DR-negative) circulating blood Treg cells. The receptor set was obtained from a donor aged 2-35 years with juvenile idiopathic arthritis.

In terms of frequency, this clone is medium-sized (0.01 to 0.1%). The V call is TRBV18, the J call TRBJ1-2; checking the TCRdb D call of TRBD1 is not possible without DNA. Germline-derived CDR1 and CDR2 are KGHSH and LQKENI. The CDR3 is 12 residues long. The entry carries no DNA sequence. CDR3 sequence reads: CASSPKGEGYTF.

CDR3 loop: CASRETPNTEAFF. The V and J genes are TRBV6-5 and TRBJ1-1. This CDR3 contains 13 residues. The DNA is not on file. Germline V gene lookup returns CDR1 MNHEY and CDR2 SVGAGI.